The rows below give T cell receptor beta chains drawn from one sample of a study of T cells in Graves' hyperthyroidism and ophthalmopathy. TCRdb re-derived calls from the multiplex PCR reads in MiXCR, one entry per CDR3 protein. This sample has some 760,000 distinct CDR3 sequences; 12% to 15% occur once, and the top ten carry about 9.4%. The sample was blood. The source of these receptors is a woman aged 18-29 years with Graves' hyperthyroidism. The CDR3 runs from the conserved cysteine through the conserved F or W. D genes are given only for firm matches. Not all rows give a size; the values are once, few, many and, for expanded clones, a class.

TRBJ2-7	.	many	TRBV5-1	TGCGCCAGCAGCTTTGCTGATGCGTACTACGAGCAGTACTTC	CASSFADAYYEQYF
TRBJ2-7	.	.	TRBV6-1	TGTGCCAGCAGTCAATCGTTACAGGGATCGGGGGTTTACGAGCAGTACTTC	CASSQSLQGSGVYEQYF
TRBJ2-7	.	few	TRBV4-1	TGCGCCAGCAGCCAATCCGATGGGGGGCTAGACGAGCAGTACTTC	CASSQSDGGLDEQYF
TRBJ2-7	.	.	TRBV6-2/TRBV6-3	TGTGCCAGCAGCCTAAGAGGCCGGGGGGCTACCTACGAGCAGTACTTC	CASSLRGRGATYEQYF
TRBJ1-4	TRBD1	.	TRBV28	TGTGCCAGCACAGGGGGGTCTAATGAAAAACTGTTTTTT	CASTGGSNEKLFF
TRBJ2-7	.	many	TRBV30	TGTGCCTGGAGTGTTATACACCCCTACGAGCAGTACTTC	CAWSVIHPYEQYF
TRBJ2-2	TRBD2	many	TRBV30	TGTGCCTGGAGTGTACTAGCGGGGGACACCGGGGAGCTGTTTTTT	CAWSVLAGDTGELFF
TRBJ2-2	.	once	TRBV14	TGTGCCAGCAGCCCGTTTACAGGAAGGAACACCGGGGAGCTGTTTTTT	CASSPFTGRNTGELFF
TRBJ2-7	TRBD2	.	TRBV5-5	TGTGCCAGCAGCTTGGAAAGGCTTAGCGGGAGAGGGGACTACGAGCAGTACTTC	CASSLERLSGRGDYEQYF
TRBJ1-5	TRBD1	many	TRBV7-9	TGTGCCAGCAGTTCAACCACCGGGACAGAGGATCAGCCCCAGCATTTT	CASSSTTGTEDQPQHF
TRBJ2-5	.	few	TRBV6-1	TGTGCCAGCAGTGATCACAGGGTGGGGGAGACCCAGTACTTC	CASSDHRVGETQYF